The 28 T cell receptor beta chains presented below share a single source sample, sequenced in a study of T cells in Graves' hyperthyroidism and ophthalmopathy. Researchers amplified the TCR beta CDR3 regions from RNA transcripts. Using the HTBI primer set, a first-round RT-PCR was run on the TCR CDR3. TCRdb re-called the multiplex PCR reads with MiXCR, one entry per CDR3 protein. The top ten hold roughly 10% of the sample, which has 650,000 to 750,000 distinct CDR3 sequences, 11% to 15% seen once. Sequencing was carried out using blood. The source is a woman aged 18-30 years with Graves' hyperthyroidism.

In this sample, this clonotype turned up many times. This rearrangement joins TRBV11-1 to TRBJ2-3; D is uncertain. V gave up 5 bases and J gave up 8 bases, with 11 bases separating them. Germline V gene data show CDR1 as SGHAT and CDR2 as FQDESV (reference sequence). This CDR3 region has 12 residues. CDR3 coding DNA: TGTGCCAGCAGCCTAGGGTACGGTACGCAGTATTTT. Translated, it gives CASSLGYGTQYF.

There are many counts of this clonotype. This chain uses TRBV7-9 with TRBJ2-1, with a weak D call TRBD2 (6 bases). The CDR3 sequence is 12 residues long. Germline values: CDR1 SEHNR, CDR2 FQNEAQ (reference sequence). V was cut by 5 bases and J by 10 bases, with 12 bases left in between. Here the CDR3 reads CASSTRSGEQFF. The CDR3 bases are TGTGCCAGCAGCACCAGGAGCGGGGAGCAGTTCTTC. Drawing the rest from reference TRBV7-9 and TRBJ2-1, the complete variable domain is DTGVSQNPRHKITKRGQNVTFRCDPISEHNRLYWYRQTLGQGPEFLTYFQNEAQLEKSRLLSDRFSAERPKGSFSTLEIQRTEQGDSAMYLCASSTRSGEQFFGPGTRLTVL.

This clonotype has only a few counts. This chain links TRBV29-1 with TRBJ2-1, with a possible D match to TRBD1 (5 bases). The CDR3 length is 13 residues. Germline V gene lookup returns CDR1 SQVTM and CDR2 ANQGSEA. The V end lost 3 bases, the J end lost 3 bases, and 9 bases lay between the germline ends. In DNA, the CDR3 is TGCAGCGTTGATGGACATAGCTACAATGAGCAGTTCTTC. This encodes CSVDGHSYNEQFF.

The V call is TRBV6-1, the J call TRBJ1-5; maybe TRBD1 (5 bases). This CDR3 has 15 amino acids. CDR1 is MNHNS and CDR2 is SASEGT in the germline V gene. The V and J ends lost 6 bases and 2 bases respectively, with 14 bases between them. In DNA, the CDR3 is TGTGCCAGCAGACGCGACCAGGGAGGCAATCAGCCCCAGCATTTT. As protein: CASRRDQGGNQPQHF.

The V call is TRBV6-2 or TRBV6-3, the J call TRBJ2-5, with D perhaps matching TRBD1 or TRBD2 (5 bases each). This CDR3 has 14 amino acids. Germline assignment: CDR1 MNHEY and CDR2 SVGEGT. Trimming pared 5 bases from V and 5 bases from J, leaving 15 bases between. CDR3 protein: CASSGDQSGETQYF. The DNA for the CDR3 is TGTGCCAGCAGTGGGGACCAGTCTGGGGAGACCCAGTACTTC.

This clonotype came up many times. The genes are TRBV10-2 and TRBJ1-1, with D tentatively TRBD1 (5 bases). Germline-derived CDR1 and CDR2 are WSHSY and SAAADI. The CDR3 runs to 16 residues. V was shortened by 2 bases and J by 1 base, with 14 bases between the two germline ends. CDR3 in amino acids: CASSEMGGQGNTEAFF. For the CDR3, the DNA is TGCGCCAGCAGTGAGATGGGAGGGCAGGGGAACACTGAAGCTTTCTTT.

The rearrangement joins TRBV10-3 to TRBJ1-2; a possible D gene is TRBD1 (5 bases). Trimming removed 7 bases from V and 8 bases from J, with 14 bases in between. This CDR3 region has 12 residues. Per the germline V gene, CDR1 is ENHRY and CDR2 is SYGVKD. In nucleotides, the CDR3 is TGTGCCATCACGGGGGGAGGGTCAGGCTACACCTTC. Its protein product is CAITGGGSGYTF.

This clonotype was counted ten times or more. The chain employs TRBV13 and TRBJ2-1; 9 bases agree with TRBD2. J was trimmed by 8 bases and V by 0 bases; bases with no gene match: 11. Germline V CDR1 and CDR2: PRHDT, FYEKMQ (reference sequence). This CDR3 region has 17 residues. As DNA, the CDR3 is TGTGCCAGCAGCTTAGGGGGGCGGGGACTAGCCTTTGATGAGCAGTTCTTC. This translates into CASSLGGRGLAFDEQFF.

The rearrangement joins TRBV28 to TRBJ1-4; D is undetermined. In germline, CDR1 is MDHEN, CDR2 SYDVKM. The CDR3 runs to 15 residues. Trimming cost V 4 bases and J 2 bases, with 11 bases left between them. CDR3 sequence: CASSYGLATNEKLFF. Written as DNA, the CDR3 is TGTGCCAGCAGTTACGGACTCGCCACTAATGAAAAACTGTTTTTT.

This clonotype was seen repeatedly, ten times or more. The chain couples TRBV2 to TRBJ1-4; 7 nucleotides agree with TRBD1. The CDR3 runs 15 residues. The germline gives CDR1 SNHLY, CDR2 FYNNEI. J gave up 2 bases and V 7 bases, and 7 bases lay outside the gene matches. CDR3 in amino acids: CASIRQGGTNEKLFF. In DNA form, the CDR3 reads TGTGCCAGCATCCGACAGGGTGGGACTAATGAAAAACTGTTTTTT.

This clonotype came up many times. The chain joins TRBV28 to TRBJ2-7; 10 bases fit TRBD2. CDR3 length: 16 amino acids. Trimming removed 2 bases from V and 2 bases from J; junction bases left unmatched: 6. Per the germline V gene, CDR1 is MDHEN and CDR2 is SYDVKM. This chain's CDR3 is CASSLRASGGPYEQYF. The CDR3 coding sequence is TGTGCCAGCAGTTTAAGGGCTAGCGGGGGCCCCTACGAGCAGTACTTC.

This clonotype was recorded at least ten times. The rearrangement links TRBV2 to TRBJ1-5; D is possibly TRBD1 (5 bases). CDR1 and CDR2 from the germline V gene are SNHLY and FYNNEI. Between the trimmed V and J ends, which lost 4 bases and 4 bases, there was a span of 8 bases. The CDR3 covers 13 residues. CDR3 nucleotide sequence: TGTGCCAGCAGTGCCCAGGGAAATCAGCCCCAGCATTTT. Translation gives CASSAQGNQPQHF.

This clonotype was seen at least ten times. This chain uses TRBV7-2 with TRBJ2-1, with TRBD2 matching over 16 bases. Germline V gene data show CDR1 as SGHTA and CDR2 as FQGNSA. The V and J ends lost 3 bases and 10 bases, in that order; junction bases with no gene match: 15. The CDR3 is made up of 19 amino acids. CDR3 region: CASSFSSGTSGRVLWEQFF. CDR3 DNA: TGTGCCAGCAGCTTCTCCTCGGGGACTAGCGGGAGGGTCCTTTGGGAGCAGTTCTTC.

This clonotype was counted many times. CDR3 amino acids: CASTRAGNSYEQYF. The CDR3 region has the DNA TGCGCCAGCACCAGGGCCGGAAACTCCTACGAGCAGTACTTC. This chain joins TRBV10-2 and TRBJ2-7; a weak D match, TRBD1 (5 bases). Germline values: CDR1 WSHSY, CDR2 SAAADI. The CDR3 sequence is 14 residues long. V lost 7 bases and J 0 bases, leaving 13 bases between the germline ends.

In nucleotides, the CDR3 is TGTGCCAGTAATCTAGGGGGACAAATCCAGCCCCAGCATTTT. Its protein is CASNLGGQIQPQHF. V and J are TRBV19 and TRBJ1-5; TRBD1 might be the D (6 bases). The CDR3 sequence is 14 residues long. Germline CDR1 and CDR2: LNHDA and SQIVND (reference sequence). The V end lost 7 bases, the J end lost 7 bases, and 17 bases lay between the germline ends.

In this sample, this clonotype turned up many times. The chain couples TRBV2 to TRBJ2-1; D might be TRBD2 (5 bases). The CDR3 covers 12 residues. Germline assignment: CDR1 SNHLY and CDR2 FYNNEI. The V and J ends lost 6 bases and 8 bases respectively, with 11 bases between them. The CDR3 is CASRTSVHEQFF. The CDR3 nucleotides read TGTGCCAGCAGAACTAGTGTACATGAGCAGTTCTTC.

This clonotype turned up a few times. The chain uses TRBV19 and TRBJ2-1, with 7 bases that match TRBD2. Trimming removed 4 bases from V and 0 bases from J; junction bases left unmatched: 3. The CDR3 length is 15 residues. Germline assignment: CDR1 LNHDA and CDR2 SQIVND (reference sequence). CDR3 in amino acids: CASSTAGSSYNEQFF. The CDR3 coding sequence is TGTGCCAGTAGTACAGCGGGGAGCTCCTACAATGAGCAGTTCTTC. Full variable domain (remainder filled in from reference TRBV19 and TRBJ2-1): DGGITQSPKYLFRKEGQNVTLSCEQNLNHDAMYWYRQDPGQGLRLIYYSQIVNDFQKGDIAEGYSVSREKKESFPLTVTSAQKNPTAFYLCASSTAGSSYNEQFFGPGTRLTVL.

This clonotype showed up just a few times. The V call is TRBV9, the J call TRBJ1-4, with TRBD1 matching 7 bases. The ends lost 4 bases at V and 8 bases at J; junction bases unmatched: 14. Germline-derived CDR1 and CDR2 are SGDLS and YYNGEE. CDR3 length: 16 residues. The CDR3 nucleotides read TGTGCCAGCAGCTCCGAGGTCAGGGGGGATTTGGAAAAACTGTTTTTT. It yields the protein CASSSEVRGDLEKLFF. The complete variable domain, with remaining parts taken from reference TRBV9 and TRBJ1-4, reads DSGVTQTPKHLITATGQRVTLRCSPRSGDLSVYWYQQSLDQGLQFLIQYYNGEERAKGNILERFSAQQFPDLHSELNLSSLELGDSALYFCASSSEVRGDLEKLFFGSGTQLSVL.

This clonotype was seen only a few times. V gene TRBV7-3 combines with J gene TRBJ2-1, with 11 bases matching TRBD2. The J segment lost 2 bases and the V segment lost 5 bases, leaving 5 bases of the junction unmatched. From germline, CDR1 is SGHTA and CDR2 FQGTGA. This CDR3 is 16 amino acids long. The CDR3 DNA reads TGTGCCAGCAGCCCCGTAGCGGGAGGGCCCTACAATGAGCAGTTCTTC. It specifies CASSPVAGGPYNEQFF.

This clonotype was counted between two and nine times. The chain combines TRBV29-1 with TRBJ2-7, with a possible D match to TRBD2 (5 bases). CDR3 length: 12 amino acids. Trimming shortened V by 3 bases and J by 1 base, and 7 bases separated the two germline ends. The germline CDR1 and CDR2 sequences are SQVTM and ANQGSEA. The CDR3 nucleotides read TGCAGCGTTGAGGGAGTTTCCTACGAGCAGTACTTC. Translated, it gives CSVEGVSYEQYF.

This clonotype was detected a few times. The V gene is TRBV11-1, the J gene TRBJ2-6; perhaps TRBD2 as D (5 bases). The germline V gene has CDR1 SGHAT and CDR2 FQDESV (reference sequence). V lost 8 bases and J 0 bases, leaving 14 bases between the germline ends. This CDR3 has 16 amino acids. CDR3 DNA: TGTGCCAGCGCGGGTTGGGCGGCCTCTGGGGCCAACGTCCTGACTTTC. Translation: CASAGWAASGANVLTF. Full variable domain (remainder filled in from reference TRBV11-1 and TRBJ2-6): EAEVAQSPRYKITEKSQAVAFWCDPISGHATLYWYRQILGQGPELLVQFQDESVVDDSQLPKDRFSAERLKGVDSTLKIQPAELGDSAMYLCASAGWAASGANVLTFGAGSRLTVL.

The sample holds many counts of this clonotype. The CDR3 loop is CSAKRDAYNEQFF. CDR3 DNA sequence: TGCAGTGCGAAACGAGACGCCTACAATGAGCAGTTCTTC. This sequence joins TRBV20-1 and TRBJ2-1; D not certain. The germline V gene encodes CDR1 DFQATT and CDR2 SNEGSKA (reference sequence). The CDR3 has 13 amino acids. Trimming left V 6 bases short and J 2 bases short, with 11 bases between.

This clonotype was recorded at least ten times. This chain links TRBV27 with TRBJ2-5; D might be TRBD2 (6 bases). The germline V and J ends were trimmed by 3 bases and 2 bases, with 10 bases remaining between them. Germline CDR1 MNHEY, CDR2 SMNVEV (reference sequence). The length of the CDR3 is 14 residues. CDR3 DNA: TGTGCCAGCAGTTTCTTCGGGGGACAAGAGACCCAGTACTTC. Translating gives CASSFFGGQETQYF.

This clonotype was seen a handful of times. This rearrangement joins TRBV20-1 to TRBJ2-2; D ambiguous. V gave up 0 bases and J gave up 2 bases, with 13 bases separating them. CDR3 length: 16 amino acids. CDR1 DFQATT and CDR2 SNEGSKA come from the germline V gene (reference sequence). CDR3 in amino acids: CSARDIRAQNTGELFF. In DNA, the CDR3 is TGCAGTGCTAGAGATATAAGGGCACAAAACACCGGGGAGCTGTTTTTT.

This clonotype was counted many times. The chain recombines TRBV18 with TRBJ2-7; maybe TRBD1 (5 bases). V was clipped by 0 bases and J by 0 bases, with 12 bases between them. CDR3 length equals 16 residues. In germline, CDR1 is KGHSH, CDR2 LQKENI. CDR3 amino acids: CASSPPPGMSSYEQYF. The DNA of the CDR3 is TGTGCCAGCTCACCACCCCCAGGGATGAGCTCCTACGAGCAGTACTTC.

CDR3 amino acids: CATSDPNLSGRARHYNEQYF. The DNA for the CDR3 is TGTGCCACCAGTGATCCAAACTTGAGCGGGAGAGCCCGTCATTACAATGAGCAGTACTTC. The rearrangement uses TRBV24-1 and TRBJ2-1; TRBD2 matches at 8 bases. The DNA end favors TRBJ2-7, so the J call may be wrong. The length of the CDR3 is 20 residues. Germline assignment: CDR1 KGHDR and CDR2 SFDVKD.

The chain links TRBV6-2 or TRBV6-3 to TRBJ2-7, with 7 bases fitting TRBD2. The CDR3 contains 15 residues. Germline V gene sequence: CDR1 MNHEY, CDR2 SVGEGT. V lost 7 bases to trimming and J lost 0 bases; unmatched junction nucleotides: 9. The CDR3 DNA sequence: TGTGCCAGCACCCGTAGCGGGTCAAGCTCCTACGAGCAGTACTTC. Translating it yields CASTRSGSSSYEQYF.

The chain carries TRBV5-1 and TRBJ1-1; weak D call: TRBD1 (6 bases). From germline, CDR1 is SGHRS and CDR2 YFSETQ. The CDR3 loop spans 21 amino acids. Trimming shortened V by 4 bases and J by 3 bases, and 34 bases separated the two germline ends. The CDR3 DNA sequence: TGCGCCAGCAGCCCTATTTGGGGGAAAGTGGTGAGGGGGTTAGGGGACACTGAAGCTTTCTTT. Translating it yields CASSPIWGKVVRGLGDTEAFF.